This TCR beta chain was sequenced during a study of blood T cell repertoires in COVID-19. Libraries were prepared by immunoSEQ multiplex PCR; TCRdb keeps only in-frame clonotypes and omits some of them. The sample gives roughly 200,000 clones, 75% to 90% of which show up once; approximately 4.8% is in the top ten. V lost 0 bases and J lost 7, with 16 bases in between. The CDR3 sequence is 16 residues long. Germline CDR1 SGHDN, CDR2 FVKESK. The rearrangement joins TRBV14 to TRBJ2-1; D is perhaps TRBD2 (5 bases). Sequenced sample: PBMCs or T cells enriched from blood (not recorded which). The receptor comes from a woman aged 25-40 years who had been exposed to COVID-19. This chain's CDR3 is CASSQEPSPIPNEQFF. DNA for the CDR3: TGTGCCAGCAGCCAAGAACCTAGCCCCATACCAAATGAGCAGTTCTTC.